This T cell receptor (beta chain) was recovered during a study of technical replicates of blood from a few donors. The method was immunoSEQ multiplex PCR; TCRdb's version includes in-frame clones alone and lacks a portion of them. The sample carries about 79,000 clones, 90% to 95% recorded once. The specimen was T cells isolated from PBMCs. This sequence was found in a human donor in good health.

CDR3 DNA sequence: TGTGCCAGACTCACAGATACGCAGTATTTT. It yields the protein CARLTDTQYF. J is TRBJ2-3 and V is TRBV6-4; no definite D call. Germline V gene data show CDR1 as MRHNA and CDR2 as SNTAGT. This CDR3 region has 10 residues. Trimming left V 9 bases short and J 2 bases short, with 3 bases between.